This is a list of T cell receptor beta chains from one sample in a study of cytomegalovirus exposure and HLA in healthy donors. Some clones are missing from TCRdb's copy, which holds only in-frame ones; the method was immunoSEQ multiplex PCR. The table lists 100,000 to 150,000 clones, around three quarters of them singletons. Sequencing input: PBMCs. The receptors originated from a woman aged 40 to 49 in good health and CMV-seropositive. CDR3s include the opening cysteine and the closing phenylalanine or tryptophan. Each record gives: V gene, J gene, clone size, D gene, CDR3 length, CDR3 DNA, CDR3 protein. The D gene is left open where the match is weak. For some rows the clone size is stated as once, few or many, or as a class when expanded; others skip it.

V: TRBV5-1; J: TRBJ1-2; size: .; D: .; length: 16; DNA: TGCGCCAGCAGCGTTCCTAGCGGCGGGGCAGGGGTCGGCTACACCTTC; CDR3: CASSVPSGGAGVGYTF
V: TRBV5-6; J: TRBJ2-5; size: .; D: .; length: 16; DNA: TGTGCCAGCAGCTTGTTGACCAGCGCGGGTTATGAGACCCAGTACTTC; CDR3: CASSLLTSAGYETQYF
V: TRBV2; J: TRBJ1-1; size: .; D: TRBD1; length: 13; DNA: TGTGCCAGCAAGGGACAGGCCGGGACTGAAGCTTTCTTT; CDR3: CASKGQAGTEAFF
V: TRBV11-2; J: TRBJ1-1; size: once; D: .; length: 14; DNA: TGTGCCAGCAGCTTACTGAAAGCGAACACTGAAGCTTTCTTT; CDR3: CASSLLKANTEAFF
V: TRBV28; J: TRBJ2-1; size: .; D: TRBD1; length: 13; DNA: TGTGCCAGCCGACGACAGGGTGGTAATGAGCAGTTCTTC; CDR3: CASRRQGGNEQFF
V: TRBV7-2; J: TRBJ2-3; size: few; D: TRBD1; length: 15; DNA: TGTGCCAGCAGCTCACAGGGGGCGCGCCCAGATACGCAGTATTTT; CDR3: CASSSQGARPDTQYF
V: TRBV5-1; J: TRBJ1-2; size: .; D: TRBD1; length: 16; DNA: TGCGCCAGCAGCTTGGGAAACATGCAGGGGGCGGATGGCTACACCTTC; CDR3: CASSLGNMQGADGYTF
V: TRBV18; J: TRBJ2-2; size: few; D: TRBD2; length: 15; DNA: TGTGCCAGCTCGTCCGGTAGCGGGGGAACCGGGGAGCTGTTTTTT; CDR3: CASSSGSGGTGELFF
V: TRBV6-5; J: TRBJ2-7; size: .; D: TRBD1; length: 15; DNA: TGTGCCAGCAGTTACATAGGGGGCGGACACCGCGAGCAGTACTTC; CDR3: CASSYIGGGHREQYF
V: TRBV6-6; J: TRBJ2-7; size: .; D: .; length: 12; DNA: TGTGCCAGCAGTGTTAGCTCCTACGAGCAGTACTTC; CDR3: CASSVSSYEQYF